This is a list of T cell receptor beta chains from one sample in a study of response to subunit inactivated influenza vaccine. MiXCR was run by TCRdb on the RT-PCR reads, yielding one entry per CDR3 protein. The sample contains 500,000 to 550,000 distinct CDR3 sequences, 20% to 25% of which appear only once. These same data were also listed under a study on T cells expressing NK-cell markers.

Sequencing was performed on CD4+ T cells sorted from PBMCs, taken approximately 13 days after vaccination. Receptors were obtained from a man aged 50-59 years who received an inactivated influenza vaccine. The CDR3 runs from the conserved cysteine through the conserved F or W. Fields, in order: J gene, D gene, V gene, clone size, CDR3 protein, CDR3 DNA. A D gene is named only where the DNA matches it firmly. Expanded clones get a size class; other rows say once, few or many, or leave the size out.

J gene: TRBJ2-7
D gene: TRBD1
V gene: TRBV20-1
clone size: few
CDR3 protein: CSARDPGQGIYEQYF
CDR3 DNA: TGCAGTGCTAGAGACCCGGGACAGGGGATTTACGAGCAGTACTTC

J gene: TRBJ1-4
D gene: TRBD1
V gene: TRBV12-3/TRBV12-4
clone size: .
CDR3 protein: CASSYRGQNEKLFF
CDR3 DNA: TGTGCCAGCAGTTACAGGGGGCAGAATGAAAAACTGTTTTTT

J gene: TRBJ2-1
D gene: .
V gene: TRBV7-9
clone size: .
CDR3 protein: CASGTGGGLYNEQFF
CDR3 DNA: TGTGCCAGCGGAACAGGGGGGGGCCTCTACAATGAGCAGTTCTTC

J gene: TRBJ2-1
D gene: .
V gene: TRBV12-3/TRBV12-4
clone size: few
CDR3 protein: CASSFKGGGRDEQFF
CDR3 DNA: TGTGCCAGCAGTTTCAAGGGTGGGGGTCGCGATGAGCAGTTCTTC

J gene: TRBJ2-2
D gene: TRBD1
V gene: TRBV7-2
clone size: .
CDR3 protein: CASSLGQGFTGELFF
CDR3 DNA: TGTGCCAGCAGCTTGGGACAGGGATTCACCGGGGAGCTGTTTTTT

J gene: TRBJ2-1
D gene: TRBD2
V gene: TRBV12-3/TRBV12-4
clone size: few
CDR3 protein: CASSATSGTYNEQFF
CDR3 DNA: TGTGCCAGCAGCGCGACTAGCGGTACCTACAATGAGCAGTTCTTC

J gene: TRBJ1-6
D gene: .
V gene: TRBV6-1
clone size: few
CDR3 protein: CASREDGGPDSPLHF
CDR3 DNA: TGTGCCAGCAGGGAAGACGGGGGGCCTGATTCACCCCTCCACTTT

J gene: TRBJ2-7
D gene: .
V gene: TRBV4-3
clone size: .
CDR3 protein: CASSQGALTVSSYEQYF
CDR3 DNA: TGCGCCAGCAGCCAAGGGGCCCTGACGGTTAGCTCCTACGAGCAGTACTTC

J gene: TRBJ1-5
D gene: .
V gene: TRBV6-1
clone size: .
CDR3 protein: CASSGGGGNQPQHF
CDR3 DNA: TGTGCCAGCAGTGGGGGAGGAGGCAATCAGCCCCAGCATTTT

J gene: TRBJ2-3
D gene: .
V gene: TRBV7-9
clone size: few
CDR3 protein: CASSLVYPTDTQYF
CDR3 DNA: TGTGCCAGCAGCTTAGTTTACCCCACAGATACGCAGTATTTT

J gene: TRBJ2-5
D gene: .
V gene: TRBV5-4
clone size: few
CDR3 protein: CASSLSPQGVQETQYF
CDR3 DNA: TGTGCCAGCAGCTTGTCCCCGCAAGGTGTACAAGAGACCCAGTACTTC

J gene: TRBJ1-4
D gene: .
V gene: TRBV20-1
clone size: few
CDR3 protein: CSARSTGTANEKLFF
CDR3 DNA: TGCAGTGCTAGGTCTACAGGGACGGCTAATGAAAAACTGTTTTTT

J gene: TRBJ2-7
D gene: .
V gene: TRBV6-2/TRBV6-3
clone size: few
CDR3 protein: CASSYGTNYEQYF
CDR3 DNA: TGTGCCAGCAGTTACGGGACGAACTACGAGCAGTACTTC

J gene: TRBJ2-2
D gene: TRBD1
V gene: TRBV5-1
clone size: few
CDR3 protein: CASSLETGVGELFF
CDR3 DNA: TGCGCCAGCAGCTTGGAGACAGGGGTCGGGGAGCTGTTTTTT

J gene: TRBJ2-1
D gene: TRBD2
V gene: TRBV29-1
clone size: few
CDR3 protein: CSGGASGYHNEQFF
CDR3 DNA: TGCAGCGGTGGGGCTAGCGGGTATCACAATGAGCAGTTCTTC

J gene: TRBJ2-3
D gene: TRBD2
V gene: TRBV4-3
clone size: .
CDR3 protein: CASSRFRGGSTDTQYF
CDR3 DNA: TGCGCCAGCAGCCGTTTTCGGGGAGGGAGCACAGATACGCAGTATTTT

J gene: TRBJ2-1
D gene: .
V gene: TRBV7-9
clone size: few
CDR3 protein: CASSLTRNNEQFF
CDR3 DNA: TGTGCCAGCAGCTTGACTAGAAATAATGAGCAGTTCTTC

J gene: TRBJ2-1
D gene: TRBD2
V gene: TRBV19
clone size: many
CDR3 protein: CASSKRGPGLAGVLNEQFF
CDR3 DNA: TGTGCCAGTAGTAAACGGGGACCCGGACTAGCGGGAGTTTTAAATGAGCAGTTCTTC

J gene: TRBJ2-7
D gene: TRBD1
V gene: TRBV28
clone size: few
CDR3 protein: CASIQGGQAGEQYF
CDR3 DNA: TGTGCCAGCATCCAGGGGGGACAGGCGGGGGAGCAGTACTTC

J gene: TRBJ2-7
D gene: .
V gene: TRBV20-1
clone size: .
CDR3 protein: CSAVDPKYEQYF
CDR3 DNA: TGCAGTGCAGTTGACCCAAAGTACGAGCAGTACTTC

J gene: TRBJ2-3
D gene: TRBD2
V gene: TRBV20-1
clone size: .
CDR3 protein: CSARLMLAGGTDTQYF
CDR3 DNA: TGCAGTGCTAGATTGATGCTAGCGGGAGGAACAGATACGCAGTATTTT

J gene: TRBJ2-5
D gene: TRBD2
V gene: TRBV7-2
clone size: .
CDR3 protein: CASSLVAAGGQETQYF
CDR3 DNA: TGTGCCAGCAGCTTAGTCGCAGCGGGGGGCCAAGAGACCCAGTACTTC

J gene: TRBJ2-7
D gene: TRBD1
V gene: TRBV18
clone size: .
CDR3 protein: CASSLGQGSRDEQYF
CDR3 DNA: TGTGCCAGCTCCCTAGGACAGGGCAGTAGGGACGAGCAGTACTTC

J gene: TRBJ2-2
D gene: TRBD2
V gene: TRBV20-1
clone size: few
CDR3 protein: CSAPPGLAGDTGELFF
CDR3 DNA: TGCAGTGCTCCCCCAGGGCTAGCGGGAGACACCGGGGAGCTGTTTTTT

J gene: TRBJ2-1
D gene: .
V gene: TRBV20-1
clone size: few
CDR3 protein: CSARAGGTPSYNEQFF
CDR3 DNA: TGCAGTGCTAGAGCCGGTGGGACCCCCTCCTACAATGAGCAGTTCTTC

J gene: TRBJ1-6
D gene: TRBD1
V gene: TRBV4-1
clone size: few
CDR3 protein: CASSQMWDSSYNSPLHF
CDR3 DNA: TGCGCCAGCAGCCAAATGTGGGACAGTTCCTATAATTCACCCCTCCACTTT

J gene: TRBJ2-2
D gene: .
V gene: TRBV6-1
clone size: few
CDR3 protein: CASSGKNTGELFF
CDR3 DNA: TGTGCCAGCAGTGGGAAGAACACCGGGGAGCTGTTTTTT

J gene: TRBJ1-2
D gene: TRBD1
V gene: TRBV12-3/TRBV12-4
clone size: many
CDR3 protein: CASSRDRAYGYTF
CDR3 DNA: TGTGCCAGCAGCCGGGACAGAGCCTATGGCTACACCTTC

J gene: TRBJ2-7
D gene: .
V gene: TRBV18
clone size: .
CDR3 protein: CASSPQQSSEQYF
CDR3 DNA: TGTGCCAGCTCGCCACAACAGTCAAGCGAGCAGTACTTC

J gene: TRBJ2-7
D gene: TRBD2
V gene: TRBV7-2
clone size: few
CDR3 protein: CASSLGWTSGSYEQYF
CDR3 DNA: TGTGCCAGCAGCTTAGGTTGGACTAGCGGCTCCTACGAGCAGTACTTC

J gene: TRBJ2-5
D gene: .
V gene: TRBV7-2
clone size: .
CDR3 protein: CASSGTGGTGGRETQYF
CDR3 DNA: TGTGCCAGCAGCGGTACAGGCGGGACCGGTGGGAGGGAGACCCAGTACTTC

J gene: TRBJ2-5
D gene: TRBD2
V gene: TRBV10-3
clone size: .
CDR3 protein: CAISAASGRAGRETQYF
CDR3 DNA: TGTGCCATCAGTGCGGCTAGCGGGAGGGCCGGACGAGAGACCCAGTACTTC

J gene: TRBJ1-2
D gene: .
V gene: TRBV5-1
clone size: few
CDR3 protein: CASSEQGNYGYTF
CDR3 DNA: TGCGCCAGCAGCGAACAAGGAAACTATGGCTACACCTTC

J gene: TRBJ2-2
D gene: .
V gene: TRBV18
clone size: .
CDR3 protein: CASSPVEGIAGELFF
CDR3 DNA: TGTGCCAGCTCACCAGTTGAGGGTATCGCCGGGGAGCTGTTTTTT

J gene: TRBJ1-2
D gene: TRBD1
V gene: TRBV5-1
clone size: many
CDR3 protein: CASSLGATGSGYTF
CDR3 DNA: TGCGCCAGCAGCTTGGGGGCGACAGGGTCTGGCTACACCTTC

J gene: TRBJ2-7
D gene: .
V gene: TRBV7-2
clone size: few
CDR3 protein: CASSLRGTAYEQYF
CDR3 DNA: TGTGCCAGCAGCTTAAGGGGGACGGCCTACGAGCAGTACTTC

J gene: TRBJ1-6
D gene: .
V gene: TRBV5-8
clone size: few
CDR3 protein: CASSGRDSPLHF
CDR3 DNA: TGTGCCAGCAGTGGCAGGGATTCACCCCTCCACTTT

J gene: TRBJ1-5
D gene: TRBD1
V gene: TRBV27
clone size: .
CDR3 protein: CASSIRQGPHQPQHF
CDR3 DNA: TGTGCCAGCAGTATCCGACAGGGCCCCCATCAGCCCCAGCATTTT

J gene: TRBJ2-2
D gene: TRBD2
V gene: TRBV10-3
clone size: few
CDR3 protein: CAIMGLAGGNTGELFF
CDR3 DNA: TGTGCCATCATGGGACTAGCGGGAGGAAACACCGGGGAGCTGTTTTTT

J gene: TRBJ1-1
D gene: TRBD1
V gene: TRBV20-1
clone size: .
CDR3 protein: CSARETGQNTEAFF
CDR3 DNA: TGCAGTGCTAGAGAGACAGGGCAGAACACTGAAGCTTTCTTT

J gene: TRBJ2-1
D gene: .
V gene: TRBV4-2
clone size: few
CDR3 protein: CASSQGPGGQNNEQFF
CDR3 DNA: TGTGCCAGCAGCCAAGGTCCGGGGGGCCAGAACAATGAGCAGTTCTTC

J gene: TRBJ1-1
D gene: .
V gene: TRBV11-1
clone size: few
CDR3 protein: CASSPRGHKNTEAFF
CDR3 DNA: TGTGCCAGCAGCCCTCGGGGACACAAGAACACTGAAGCTTTCTTT